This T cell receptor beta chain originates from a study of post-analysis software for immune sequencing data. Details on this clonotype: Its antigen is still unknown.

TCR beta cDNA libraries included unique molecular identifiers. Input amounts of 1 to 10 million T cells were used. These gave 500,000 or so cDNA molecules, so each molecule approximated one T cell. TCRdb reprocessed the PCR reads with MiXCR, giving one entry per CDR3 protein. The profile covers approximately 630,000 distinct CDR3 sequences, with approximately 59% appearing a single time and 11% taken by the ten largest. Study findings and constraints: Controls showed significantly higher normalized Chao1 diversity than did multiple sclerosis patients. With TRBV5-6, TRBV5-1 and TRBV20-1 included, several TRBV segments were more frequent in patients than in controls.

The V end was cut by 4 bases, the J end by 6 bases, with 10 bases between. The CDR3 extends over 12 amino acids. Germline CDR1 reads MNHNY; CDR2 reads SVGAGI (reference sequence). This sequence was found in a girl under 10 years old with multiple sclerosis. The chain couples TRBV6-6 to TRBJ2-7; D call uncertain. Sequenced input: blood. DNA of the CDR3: TGTGCCAGCAGTTTGACGGTCGTCGAGCAGTACTTC. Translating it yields CASSLTVVEQYF.